A single sample gave rise to the 7 T cell receptor beta chains below, sequenced in a study of human T cells and chemical hapten exposure. TCRdb analysed the 5' RACE reads with MiXCR anew, one entry per CDR3 protein. The top ten clones hold roughly 1.4% of a sample with approximately 150,000 distinct CDR3 sequences, roughly 4.1% of them seen once. Someone pulled total RNA out of unfractionated whole blood. These receptors originate from a female donor in good health.

This clonotype was counted many times. The chain has TRBV19 and TRBJ2-2; D is possibly TRBD2 (6 bases). Germline values: CDR1 LNHDA, CDR2 SQIVND (reference sequence). This CDR3 spans 17 amino acids. V gave up 0 bases and J gave up 0 bases, with 11 bases separating them. CDR3 sequence: CASSIEAASANTGELFF. The DNA for the CDR3 is TGTGCCAGTAGTATAGAGGCAGCTAGCGCGAACACCGGGGAGCTGTTTTTT.

Points on this clonotype: Without the conserved terminal phenylalanine or tryptophan, this CDR3 likely stems from a read error. The limits of the CDR3 on the DNA are not certain, so only TCRdb's listed CDR3 is given. The chain recombines TRBV7-9 with TRBJ2-7; TRBD1, the table's D call, was not compared with the DNA. The CDR3 extends over 11 residues, inclusive of both ends. CDR1 and CDR2 from the germline V gene are SEHNR and FQNEAQ (reference sequence). This CDR3 is CASSCQGFAYL.

This clonotype was found many times. The chain uses TRBV6-2 or TRBV6-3 and TRBJ2-3; D possibly corresponds to TRBD1 (6 bases). Deletions cut 8 bases from V and 2 bases from J, with 14 bases between. The CDR3 spans 14 residues. CDR1 is MNHEY and CDR2 is SVGEGT in the germline V gene. CDR3 DNA sequence: TGTGCCAGCGTACGATCAGGGGCCACAGATACGCAGTATTTT. Translation gives CASVRSGATDTQYF.

This rearrangement joins TRBV4-2 to TRBJ1-2; a possible D gene is TRBD1 (5 bases). The germline V and J ends were trimmed by 0 bases and 4 bases, with 15 bases remaining between them. CDR3 length: 16 amino acids. The germline CDR1 and CDR2 sequences are LGHNA and YNFKEQ. CDR3 bases: TGTGCCAGCAGCCAAGAGCCCCCCCGGGGGGGCTATGGCTACACCTTC. Amino acids: CASSQEPPRGGYGYTF.

The chain combines TRBV4-2 with TRBJ1-1; D gene uncertain. The CDR3 is 13 residues long. With 1 base removed from V and 8 bases from J, the gap between germline ends came to 11 bases. Germline assignment: CDR1 LGHNA and CDR2 YNFKEQ. CDR3 sequence reads: CASSQGAGREAFF. In DNA, the CDR3 is TGTGCCAGCAGCCAAGGGGCCGGGCGCGAAGCTTTCTTT.

This clonotype was counted at least ten times. The V gene is TRBV27, the J gene TRBJ1-5; maybe TRBD1 (6 bases). CDR1 MNHEY and CDR2 SMNVEV come from the germline V gene (reference sequence). V lost 2 bases and J lost 2, with 10 bases in between. The CDR3 contains 15 residues. CDR3 coding DNA: TGTGCCAGCAGTTTAAGGGGGGGGGGCAATCAGCCCCAGCATTTT. Protein sequence: CASSLRGGGNQPQHF.

This clonotype has a count of ten or more. The J gene is TRBJ1-1, the V gene TRBV5-4; no reliable D call. V was pared by 0 bases and J by 3 bases, with 9 bases between. CDR1 is SGHNT, CDR2 YYREEE, per germline (reference sequence). The CDR3 is 14 amino acids. This chain's CDR3 is CASSLEWKDTEAFF. The DNA for the CDR3 is TGTGCCAGCAGCTTGGAATGGAAGGACACTGAAGCTTTCTTT.